This record concerns one TCR beta chain sequence. In the source study's methods: Reference gene primers were amplified, and this amplification served to estimate nucleated cell counts. This table comes from immunoSEQ multiplex PCR, and its TCRdb copy is limited to in-frame clones, with some not included. Clonal size and the V and J genes are those of that table, whereas D and trimming came from the DNA. The sample lists tens of thousands of clones, approximately 80% occurring once. This specimen comes from a study of blood T cell repertoires in COVID-19. The overall study: COVID-19 samples, acute and convalescent, were from the United States, Italy and Spain. T cells, B-cell-depleted T cells, or PBMCs supplied cDNA or gDNA.

CDR3 length: 13 amino acids. CDR1 is SGHNT and CDR2 is YENEEA in the germline V gene. V lost 1 base to trimming and J lost 2 bases, with 4 bases between them. V gene TRBV11-3 combines with J gene TRBJ2-3; no firm D call. The TCR comes from a man aged 50-60 years with acute or convalescent COVID-19. Sample: peripheral blood. CDR3: CASSLVYTDTQYF. CDR3 nucleotides: TGTGCCAGCAGCTTAGTATACACAGATACGCAGTATTTT.